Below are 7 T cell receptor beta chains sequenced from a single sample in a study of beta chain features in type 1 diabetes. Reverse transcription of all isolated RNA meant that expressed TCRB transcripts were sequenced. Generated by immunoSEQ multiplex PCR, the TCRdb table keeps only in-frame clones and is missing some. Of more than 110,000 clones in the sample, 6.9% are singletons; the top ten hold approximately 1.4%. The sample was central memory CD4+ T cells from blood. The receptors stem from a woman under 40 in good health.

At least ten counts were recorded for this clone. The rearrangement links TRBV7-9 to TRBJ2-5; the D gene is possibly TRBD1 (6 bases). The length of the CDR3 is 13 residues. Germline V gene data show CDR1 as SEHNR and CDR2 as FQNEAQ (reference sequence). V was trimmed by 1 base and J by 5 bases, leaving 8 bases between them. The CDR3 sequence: CASSLDRAETQYF. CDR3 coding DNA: TGTGCCAGCAGCTTAGACAGGGCTGAGACCCAGTACTTC.

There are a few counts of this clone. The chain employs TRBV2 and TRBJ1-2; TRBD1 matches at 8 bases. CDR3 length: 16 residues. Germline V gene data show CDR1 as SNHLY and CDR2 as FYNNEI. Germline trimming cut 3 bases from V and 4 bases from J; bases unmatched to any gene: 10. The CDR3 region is CASSEAGTGSSYGYTF. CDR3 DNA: TGTGCCAGCAGTGAGGCCGGGACAGGTTCATCCTATGGCTACACCTTC.

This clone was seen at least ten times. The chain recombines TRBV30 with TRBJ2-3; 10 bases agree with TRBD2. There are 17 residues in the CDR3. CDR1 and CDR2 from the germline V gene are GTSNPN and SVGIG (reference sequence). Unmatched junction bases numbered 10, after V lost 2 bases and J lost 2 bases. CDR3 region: CAWSPPGLAASTDTQYF. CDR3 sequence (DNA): TGTGCCTGGAGTCCCCCCGGACTAGCGGCCTCCACAGATACGCAGTATTTT.

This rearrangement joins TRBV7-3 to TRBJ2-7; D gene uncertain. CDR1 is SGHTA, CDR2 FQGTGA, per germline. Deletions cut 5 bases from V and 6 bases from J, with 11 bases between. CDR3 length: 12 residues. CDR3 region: CASSAAGGEQYF. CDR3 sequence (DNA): TGTGCCAGCAGCGCGGCCGGCGGCGAGCAGTACTTC.

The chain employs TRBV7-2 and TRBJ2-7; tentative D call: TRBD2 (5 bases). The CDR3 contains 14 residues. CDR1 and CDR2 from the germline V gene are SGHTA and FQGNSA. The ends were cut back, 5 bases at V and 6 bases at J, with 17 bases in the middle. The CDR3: CASSPRTGIGEQYF. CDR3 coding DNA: TGTGCCAGCAGCCCCCGGACGGGAATCGGCGAGCAGTACTTC.

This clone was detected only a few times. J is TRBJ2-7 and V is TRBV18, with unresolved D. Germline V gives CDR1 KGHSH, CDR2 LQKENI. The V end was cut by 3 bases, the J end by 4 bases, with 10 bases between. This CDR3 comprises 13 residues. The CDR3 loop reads CASSPPTRYEQYF. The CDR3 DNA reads TGTGCCAGCTCACCCCCAACCAGATACGAGCAGTACTTC.

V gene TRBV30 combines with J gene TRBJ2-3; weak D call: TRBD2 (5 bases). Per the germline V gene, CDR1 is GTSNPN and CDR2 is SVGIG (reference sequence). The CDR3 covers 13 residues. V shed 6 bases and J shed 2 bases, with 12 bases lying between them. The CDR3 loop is CACSQRPTDTQYF. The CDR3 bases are TGTGCCTGCTCACAGCGGCCCACAGATACGCAGTATTTT.